This TCR beta chain came from a study of blood T cell repertoires in COVID-19. At the level of the study: The United States, Italy and Spain supplied acute and convalescent COVID-19 samples. Sample material is recorded as cDNA or gDNA derived from T cells, B-cell-depleted T cells, or PBMCs.

Per the original data handling: Amplification from reference gene primers served as the basis for estimated nucleated cell counts. The repertoire was sequenced with immunoSEQ multiplex PCR; TCRdb's copy has only in-frame clones and lacks some. The V and J calls and clone size come from that table; D and trimming were worked out from the DNA. The profile shows 200,000 or so clones, about 88% of them singletons. The CDR3 spans 15 residues. Trimming stripped 0 bases from V and 0 bases from J, with 8 bases between. CDR1 MNHEY and CDR2 SVGAGI come from the germline V gene. This clone occurred once. The Seattle patients joined while their infection was active and were tracked longitudinally afterward.

This clonotype was obtained from a man in his fifties or sixties with COVID-19, enrolled during active disease. The V and J genes are TRBV6-5 and TRBJ1-2; a weak D match, TRBD1 (5 bases). Sequencing was done on a sample of peripheral blood. The CDR3 spells CASSYSRDSNYGYTF. CDR3 DNA: TGTGCCAGCAGTTACTCCCGGGACTCTAACTATGGCTACACCTTC.